This TCR beta chain was captured in a study of blood T cell repertoires in COVID-19. Looking at the study overall: Whether acute or convalescent, the COVID-19 samples came from the United States, Italy and Spain. T cells, B-cell-depleted T cells, or PBMCs supplied cDNA or gDNA.

Trimming cost V 6 bases and J 7 bases; bases outside gene matches: 11. The germline V gene has CDR1 MGHRA and CDR2 YSYEKL. The CDR3 has 15 amino acids. Authors' processing steps: Amplification of reference gene primers provided the estimated nucleated cell counts. This table comes from immunoSEQ multiplex PCR, and its TCRdb copy is limited to in-frame clones, with some not included. The DNA gave D and trimming, while V, J and clone size come from that table. Here the sample spans approximately 250,000 clones, roughly 80% being singletons. The chain has TRBV4-1 and TRBJ1-2; TRBD1 aligns across 10 bases. The TCR originated in a man between 60 and 75 years old with acute or convalescent COVID-19. Material for sequencing was peripheral blood. CDR3 in amino acids: CASSQLPGQGIGYTF. The CDR3 bases are TGCGCCAGCAGTCAACTCCCGGGACAGGGGATTGGCTACACCTTC.